This T cell receptor beta chain was profiled in a study of T cell changes during pregnancy in multiple sclerosis. Profiling relied on immunoSEQ multiplex PCR, and the TCRdb table lists in-frame clones only, not all of them. The sample records under 65,000 clones, about 94% being singletons. CDR1 is MNHNS and CDR2 is SASEGT in the germline V gene. Trimming cost V 7 bases and J 0 bases, with 7 bases left between them. The CDR3 is made up of 13 amino acids. The chain has TRBV6-1 and TRBJ2-4, with D hard to call. The sequencing here drew on CD8+ T cells from peripheral blood mononuclear cells, taken after pregnancy. The receptor was isolated from a female donor with multiple sclerosis, enrolled in a pregnancy study. The CDR3: CASTGVAKNIQYF. In nucleotides, the CDR3 is TGTGCCAGCACCGGAGTAGCCAAAAACATTCAGTACTTC.